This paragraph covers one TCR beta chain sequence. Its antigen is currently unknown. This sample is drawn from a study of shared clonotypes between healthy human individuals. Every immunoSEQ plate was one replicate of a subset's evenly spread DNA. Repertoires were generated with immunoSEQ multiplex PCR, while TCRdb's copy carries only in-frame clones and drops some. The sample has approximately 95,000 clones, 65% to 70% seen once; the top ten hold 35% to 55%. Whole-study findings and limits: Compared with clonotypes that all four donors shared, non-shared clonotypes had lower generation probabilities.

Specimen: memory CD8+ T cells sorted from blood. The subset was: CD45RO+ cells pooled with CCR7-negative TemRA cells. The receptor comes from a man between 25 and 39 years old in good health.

As DNA, the CDR3 is TGTGCCAGCAGCTCAATTACCCTTTTGGGACAGGATCCCTACGAGCAGTACTTC. This translates into CASSSITLLGQDPYEQYF. V gene TRBV7-6 combines with J gene TRBJ2-7; 8 positions match TRBD1. The CDR3 consists of 18 residues. After removal of 4 bases from V and 2 bases from J, the junction contained 16 bases not matched to a gene. Germline V gene sequence: CDR1 SGHVS, CDR2 FNYEAQ.